This TCR beta chain comes out of a study of shared clonotypes between healthy human individuals. Study-level points and caveats: The donor pool, a small one, limited the genetic and exposure-history diversity represented. What naive subsets generally showed was a larger estimated richness than memory subsets showed.

A note on this clone: Its antigen is still unknown.

It was CD45RO-negative cells, positively selected for CCR7, that made up naive CD8 cells, with terminally differentiated effector memory CD45RA+ cells excluded. The donors, all of them Caucasian adults, lived in Nashville, Tennessee. The authors split each subset's genomic DNA evenly across several immunoSEQ plates. TCRdb's table, derived via immunoSEQ multiplex PCR, lists solely in-frame clones and lacks some. In the table there are approximately 2,000,000 clones, approximately 92% of which are singletons. The CDR3 length is 13 residues. Germline CDR1 reads SGHKS; CDR2 reads YYEKEE (reference sequence). Between the trimmed V and J ends, which lost 0 bases and 4 bases, there was a span of 8 bases.

Sequenced input: naive CD8+ T cells from PBMCs. The rearrangement uses TRBV5-5 and TRBJ2-7; D is unclear. This clonotype was sampled from a man younger than 30 in good health. Some clones in this sample may be carry-over from other donors' samples. The CDR3 is CASSLGQIYEQYF. The CDR3 coding sequence is TGTGCCAGCAGCTTGGGGCAGATATACGAGCAGTACTTC.